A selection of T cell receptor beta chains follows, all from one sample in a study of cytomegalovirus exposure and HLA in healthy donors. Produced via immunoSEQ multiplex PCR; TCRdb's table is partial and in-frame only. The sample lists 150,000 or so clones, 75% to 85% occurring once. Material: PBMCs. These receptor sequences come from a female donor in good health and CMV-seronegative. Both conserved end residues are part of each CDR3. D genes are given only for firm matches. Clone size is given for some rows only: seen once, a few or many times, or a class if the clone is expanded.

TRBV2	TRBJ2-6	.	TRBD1	TGTGCCAGCAGTGAACCCCGCCAGGGGGTTACCTTCGGGGTCAACGTCCTGACTTTC	CASSEPRQGVTFGVNVLTF
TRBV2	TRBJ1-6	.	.	TGTGCCAGCAGGGCGAGTAGACCGGGAAATTCACCCCTCCACTTT	CASRASRPGNSPLHF
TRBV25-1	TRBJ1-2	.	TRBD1	TGTGCCAGCAGTACTCGGACAGGGAACTATGGCTACACCTTC	CASSTRTGNYGYTF
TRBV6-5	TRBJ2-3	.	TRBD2	TGTGCCAGCAGTTACACCCCGACTAGCGGACACGGGCAGTATTTT	CASSYTPTSGHGQYF
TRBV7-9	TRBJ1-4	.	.	TGTGCCGGCAGCACGACAGTTTGGGACATCAAACTGTTTTTT	CAGSTTVWDIKLFF
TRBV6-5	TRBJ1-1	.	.	TGTGCCAGCAACGGGCGGGCTGGGAACACTGAAGCTTTCTTT	CASNGRAGNTEAFF
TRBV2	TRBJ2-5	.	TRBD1	TGTGCCAGCAGGATTCCGGACAGGGAAGAGACCCAGTACTTC	CASRIPDREETQYF
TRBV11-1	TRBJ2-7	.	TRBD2	TGTGCCAGCAGCTTAGTTGGCGGGAGGAGAATCGAGCAGTACTTC	CASSLVGGRRIEQYF
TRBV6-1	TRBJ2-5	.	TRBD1	TGTGCCAGCAGTGAGGGGACAGGGAATCACCAAGAGACCCAGTACTTC	CASSEGTGNHQETQYF
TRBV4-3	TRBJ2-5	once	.	TGCGCCAGCAGCCAAGGCAGGGGTCTAAGGGAGACCCAGTACTTC	CASSQGRGLRETQYF
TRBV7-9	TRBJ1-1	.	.	TGTGCCAGCAGCTCTCCCCGGACAGTGAACACTGAAGCTTTCTTT	CASSSPRTVNTEAFF
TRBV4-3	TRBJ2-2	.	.	TGCGCCAGCAGCCGTCTTGGCGGAGAGCTGTTTTTT	CASSRLGGELFF
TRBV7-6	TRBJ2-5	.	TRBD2	TGTGCCAGCAGTCCGACTAGCGGGGTGTACCAAGAGACCCAGTACTTC	CASSPTSGVYQETQYF
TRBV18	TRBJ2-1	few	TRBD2	TGTGCCAGCTCACCCGGGACTAGCGGGGGGAGCTCCTACAATGAGCAGTTCTTC	CASSPGTSGGSSYNEQFF
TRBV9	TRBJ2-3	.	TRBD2	TGTGCCAGCAGCGTGACTAGCGGGGGGTTCACAGATACGCAGTATTTT	CASSVTSGGFTDTQYF
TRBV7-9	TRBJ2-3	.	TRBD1	TGTGCCAGCAGCCCTCCCTCAGGGGGCGCAGATACGCAGTATTTT	CASSPPSGGADTQYF
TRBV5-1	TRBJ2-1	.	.	TGCGCCAGCAGCCCCCTAGGGGGGGTCTCCTACAATGAGCAGTTCTTC	CASSPLGGVSYNEQFF
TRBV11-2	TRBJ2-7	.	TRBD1	TGTGCCAGCAGCTTAGATCGACCCGGGACAGTCCTCTCCTACGAGCAGTACTTC	CASSLDRPGTVLSYEQYF
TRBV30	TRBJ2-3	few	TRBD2	TGTGCCTGGAGTCCCCCGGGACTAGCGGGGATAGATACGCAGTATTTT	CAWSPPGLAGIDTQYF
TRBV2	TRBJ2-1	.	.	TGTGCCAGCGTCCGAGACACTTACTCCTACAATGAGCAGTTCTTC	CASVRDTYSYNEQFF
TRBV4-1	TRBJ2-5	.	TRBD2	TGCGCCAGCAGCCAAGAAAGCGGGGGGGCCTGGAGGGACTTC	CASSQESGGAWRDF
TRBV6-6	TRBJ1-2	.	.	TGTGCCAGCAGTTACTCCCGCATCTCGAGTGGCTACACCTTC	CASSYSRISSGYTF
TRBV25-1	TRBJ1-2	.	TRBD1	TGTGCCAGCAGTGACCCGGGACAGAATTATGGCTACACCTTC	CASSDPGQNYGYTF
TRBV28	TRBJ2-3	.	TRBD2	TGTGCCAGCAGTGTTTCAGCGGGAGTACCCCCAGATACGCAGTATTTT	CASSVSAGVPPDTQYF
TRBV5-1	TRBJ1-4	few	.	TGCGCCAGCAGCGTACGACCCCGGGACAATAATGAAAAACTGTTTTTT	CASSVRPRDNNEKLFF
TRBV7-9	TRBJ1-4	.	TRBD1	TGTTCCAGCAGCGACCCGACAGGGGGAACTAATGAAAAACTGTTTTTT	CSSSDPTGGTNEKLFF
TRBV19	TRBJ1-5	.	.	TGTGCCAGTAGTACTACAGGGAGCAATCAGCCCCAGCATTTT	CASSTTGSNQPQHF
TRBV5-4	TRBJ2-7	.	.	TGTGCCAGCAGCCAGGGAATCTACGAGCAGTACTTC	CASSQGIYEQYF
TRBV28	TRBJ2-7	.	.	TGTGCCAGCCAACGGGAGGGACAGGGCTCCTACGAGCAGTACTTC	CASQREGQGSYEQYF
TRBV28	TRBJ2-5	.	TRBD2	TGTGCCAGCAGTTTGGGAGGGGTGGTAGAGACCCAGTACTTC	CASSLGGVVETQYF
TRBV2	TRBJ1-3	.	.	TGTGCCAGCAGTGAAGTGAGTACGGCTCGGGGAATAGGAAACACCATATATTTT	CASSEVSTARGIGNTIYF
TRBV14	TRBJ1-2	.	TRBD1	TGTGCCAGCAGCCTACCGGGACAGTTTAACTATGGCTACACCTTC	CASSLPGQFNYGYTF
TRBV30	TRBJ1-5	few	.	TGTGCCTGGAGTGACAAAGGAGATCAGCCCCAGCATTTT	CAWSDKGDQPQHF
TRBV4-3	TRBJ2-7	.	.	TGCGCCAGCAGCCAAGAACAGGGCTACGAGCAGTACTTC	CASSQEQGYEQYF
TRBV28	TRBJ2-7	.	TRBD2	TGTGCCAGCAGTGGGGGGGTGGCAGATCTCTACGAGCAGTACTTC	CASSGGVADLYEQYF
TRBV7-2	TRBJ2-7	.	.	TGTGCCAGCAGCTCCGTCTCGGGTCGGCAGTACTTC	CASSSVSGRQYF
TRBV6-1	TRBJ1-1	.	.	TGTGCCAGCAGTGAAGTCTGGAACACTGAAGCTTTCTTT	CASSEVWNTEAFF
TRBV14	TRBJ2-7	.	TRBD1	TGTGCCAGCAGCCAAGGGACAGGGGGCGAGCGGAGCTCCTACGAGCAGTACTTC	CASSQGTGGERSSYEQYF
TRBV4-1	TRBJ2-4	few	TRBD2	TGCGCCAGCAGCCTTTTAACCCCAGCTAGCGGGGGGGTCGGTCAGTACTTC	CASSLLTPASGGVGQYF
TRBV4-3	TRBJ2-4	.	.	TGCGCCAGCAGCCAAGATCTGGTCAGGGTAAACATTCAGTACTTC	CASSQDLVRVNIQYF
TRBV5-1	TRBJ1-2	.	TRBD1	TGCGCCAGCAGCTTGGAACAGGGGAAAAATGGCTACACCTTC	CASSLEQGKNGYTF
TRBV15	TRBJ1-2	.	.	TGTGCCACCAGCAGAGATTTACGGGGGGGGAGCGGCTACACCTTC	CATSRDLRGGSGYTF
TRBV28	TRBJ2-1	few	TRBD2	TGTGCCAGCAGTCCCTCGGGAGGGAGGGGAGGCTACAATGAGCAGTTCTTC	CASSPSGGRGGYNEQFF
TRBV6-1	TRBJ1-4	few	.	TGTGCCAGCAGTGAATCATCGTGGGGGGACCAAAGAAAACTGTTTTTT	CASSESSWGDQRKLFF
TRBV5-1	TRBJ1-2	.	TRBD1	TGCGCCAGCCAAGACAGGGGTTCGAACTATGGCTACACCTTC	CASQDRGSNYGYTF
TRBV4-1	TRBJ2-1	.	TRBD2	TGCGCCAGCAGCCAGCCTCAAGGAAGACTAGCGGGGGGGGGCTCCTACAATGAGCAGTTCTTC	CASSQPQGRLAGGGSYNEQFF
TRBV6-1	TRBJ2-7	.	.	TGTGCCAGCAGTGAAGAAATCGGGTCAGCCTGG	CASSEEIGSAW
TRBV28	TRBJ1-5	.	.	TGTGCCAGCAGTTGGGGACAAGGAGATCAGCCCCAGCATTTT	CASSWGQGDQPQHF
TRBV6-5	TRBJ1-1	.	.	TGTGCCAGCAGTTACCGACTGGAGAACACTGAAGCTTTCTTT	CASSYRLENTEAFF
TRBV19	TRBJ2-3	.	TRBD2	TGTGCCAGTAGGGGACTAGCGGGGGAAGCAGATACGCAGTATTTT	CASRGLAGEADTQYF
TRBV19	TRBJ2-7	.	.	TGTGCCAGTACCACCCACAGCCTGGCCAGCTCCTACGAGCAGTACTTC	CASTTHSLASSYEQYF
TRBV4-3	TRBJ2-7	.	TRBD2	TGCGCCAGCAGCCAACAACTAGCGGGAAACTACGAGCAGTACTTC	CASSQQLAGNYEQYF
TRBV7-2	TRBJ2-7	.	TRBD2	TGTGCCAGCAGCTCTACTAGCGGGAGCTCCTACGAGCAGTACTTC	CASSSTSGSSYEQYF